Given below is one TCR beta chain in context. Its target is not known. This sample was taken from a study of cytomegalovirus exposure and HLA in healthy donors. The J segment lost 8 bases and the V segment lost 5 bases, leaving 10 bases of the junction unmatched. CDR3 length: 16 amino acids. CDR1 and CDR2 from the germline V gene are LGHNA and YSLEER. With 60 Vbeta and 13 Jbeta primers, the PCR was carried out. Some clones are missing from TCRdb's copy, which holds only in-frame ones; the method was immunoSEQ multiplex PCR. Counted here are roughly 120,000 clones, over 60% occurring once; the ten biggest clones make up under 1.5%. Study results and caveats: Versus the approximately 700-donor mean, an Asian-associated ancestry cluster reportedly showed fewer N-insertions in a later analysis.

Input material: PBMCs. The sequence derives from a woman under 40 in good health and CMV-seronegative. The chain carries TRBV4-3 and TRBJ1-4; TRBD1 matches at 11 bases. CDR3 sequence reads: CASSSLAGTGGEKLFF. In DNA form, the CDR3 reads TGCGCCAGCAGCTCTCTCGCCGGGACAGGGGGAGAAAAACTGTTTTTT.